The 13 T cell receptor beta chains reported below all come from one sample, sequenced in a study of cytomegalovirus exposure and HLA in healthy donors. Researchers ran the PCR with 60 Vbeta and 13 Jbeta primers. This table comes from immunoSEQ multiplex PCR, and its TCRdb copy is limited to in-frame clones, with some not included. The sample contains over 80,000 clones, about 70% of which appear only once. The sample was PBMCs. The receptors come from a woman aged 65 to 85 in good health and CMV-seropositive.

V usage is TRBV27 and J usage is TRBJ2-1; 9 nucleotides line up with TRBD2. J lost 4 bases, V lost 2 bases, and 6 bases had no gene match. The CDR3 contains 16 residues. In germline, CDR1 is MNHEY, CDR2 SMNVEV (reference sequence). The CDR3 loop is CASSLGLAGLYNEQFF. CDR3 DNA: TGTGCCAGCAGTTTAGGCCTAGCGGGATTGTACAATGAGCAGTTCTTC.

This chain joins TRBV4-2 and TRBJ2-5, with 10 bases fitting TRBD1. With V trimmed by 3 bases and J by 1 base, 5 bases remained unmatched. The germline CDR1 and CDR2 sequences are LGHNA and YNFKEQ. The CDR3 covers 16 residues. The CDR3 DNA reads TGTGCCAGCAGCCAGAGACAGGGGGCGTCCCAAGAGACCCAGTACTTC. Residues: CASSQRQGASQETQYF.

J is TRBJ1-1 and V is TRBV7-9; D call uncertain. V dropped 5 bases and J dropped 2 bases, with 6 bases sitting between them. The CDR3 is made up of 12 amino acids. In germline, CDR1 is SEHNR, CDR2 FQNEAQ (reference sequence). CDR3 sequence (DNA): TGTGCCAGCAGCGTCCTTAACACTGAAGCTTTCTTT. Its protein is CASSVLNTEAFF.

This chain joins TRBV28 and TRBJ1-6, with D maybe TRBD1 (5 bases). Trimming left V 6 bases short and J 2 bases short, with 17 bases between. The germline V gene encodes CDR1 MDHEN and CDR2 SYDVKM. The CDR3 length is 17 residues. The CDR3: CASRFPRQGPYNSPLHF. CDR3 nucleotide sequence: TGTGCCAGCAGATTCCCCCGGCAGGGCCCCTATAATTCACCCCTCCACTTT.

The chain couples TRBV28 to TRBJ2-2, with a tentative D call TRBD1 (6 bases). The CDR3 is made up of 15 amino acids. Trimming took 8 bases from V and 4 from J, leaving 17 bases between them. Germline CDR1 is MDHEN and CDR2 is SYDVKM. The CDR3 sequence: CASQGHSVFTGELFF. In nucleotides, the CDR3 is TGTGCCAGCCAGGGGCATAGCGTTTTCACCGGGGAGCTGTTTTTT.

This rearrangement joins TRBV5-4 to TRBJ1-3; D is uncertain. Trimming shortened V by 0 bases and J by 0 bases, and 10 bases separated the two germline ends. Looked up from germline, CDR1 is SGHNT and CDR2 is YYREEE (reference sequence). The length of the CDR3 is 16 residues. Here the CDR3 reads CASSLEYPTSGNTIYF. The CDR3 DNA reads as TGTGCCAGCAGCTTGGAGTATCCTACCTCTGGAAACACCATATATTTT.

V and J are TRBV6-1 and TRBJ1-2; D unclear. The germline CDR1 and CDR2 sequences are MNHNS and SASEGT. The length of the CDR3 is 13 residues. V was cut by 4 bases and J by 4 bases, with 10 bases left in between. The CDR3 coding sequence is TGTGCCAGCAGTGTGTACTACACCTATGGCTACACCTTC. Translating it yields CASSVYYTYGYTF.

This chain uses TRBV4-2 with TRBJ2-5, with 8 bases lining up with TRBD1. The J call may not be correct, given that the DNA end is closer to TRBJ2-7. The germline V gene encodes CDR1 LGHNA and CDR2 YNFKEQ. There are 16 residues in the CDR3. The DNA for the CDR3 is TGTGCCAGCAGCCAGGCGCCGGGACAGGAGATATACGAGCAGTACTTC. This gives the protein CASSQAPGQEIYEQYF.

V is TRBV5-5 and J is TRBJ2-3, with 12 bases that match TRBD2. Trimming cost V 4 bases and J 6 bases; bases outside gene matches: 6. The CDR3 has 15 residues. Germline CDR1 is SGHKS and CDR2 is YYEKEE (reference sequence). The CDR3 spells CASSSGLAGMDTQYF. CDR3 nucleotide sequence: TGTGCCAGCAGCAGCGGACTAGCGGGGATGGATACGCAGTATTTT.

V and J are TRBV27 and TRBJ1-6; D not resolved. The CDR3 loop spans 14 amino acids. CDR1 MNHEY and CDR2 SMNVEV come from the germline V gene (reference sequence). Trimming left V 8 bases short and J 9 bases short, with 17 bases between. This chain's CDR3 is CASSLGGDLSPLHF. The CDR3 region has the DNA TGTGCCAGCTCCCTAGGCGGGGATCTTTCACCCCTCCACTTT.

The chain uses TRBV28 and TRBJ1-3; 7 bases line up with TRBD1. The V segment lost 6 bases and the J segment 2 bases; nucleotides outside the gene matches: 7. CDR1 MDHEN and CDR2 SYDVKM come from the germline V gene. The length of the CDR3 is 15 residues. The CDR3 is CASRRDRVAGNTIYF. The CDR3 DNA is TGTGCCAGCAGACGCGACAGGGTCGCTGGAAACACCATATATTTT.

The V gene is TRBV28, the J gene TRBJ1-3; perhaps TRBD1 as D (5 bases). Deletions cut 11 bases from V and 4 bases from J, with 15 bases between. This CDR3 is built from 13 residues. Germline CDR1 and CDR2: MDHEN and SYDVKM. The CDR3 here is CASGGGGGNTIYF. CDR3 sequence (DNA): TGTGCCTCCGGGGGAGGAGGAGGAAACACCATATATTTT.

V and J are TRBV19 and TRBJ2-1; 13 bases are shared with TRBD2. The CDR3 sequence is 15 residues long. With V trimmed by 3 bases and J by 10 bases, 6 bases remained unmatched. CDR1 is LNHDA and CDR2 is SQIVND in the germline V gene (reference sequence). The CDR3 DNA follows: TGTGCCAGTAGTATGGGTAGACTAGCGGGAGGCGAGCAGTTCTTC. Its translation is CASSMGRLAGGEQFF.